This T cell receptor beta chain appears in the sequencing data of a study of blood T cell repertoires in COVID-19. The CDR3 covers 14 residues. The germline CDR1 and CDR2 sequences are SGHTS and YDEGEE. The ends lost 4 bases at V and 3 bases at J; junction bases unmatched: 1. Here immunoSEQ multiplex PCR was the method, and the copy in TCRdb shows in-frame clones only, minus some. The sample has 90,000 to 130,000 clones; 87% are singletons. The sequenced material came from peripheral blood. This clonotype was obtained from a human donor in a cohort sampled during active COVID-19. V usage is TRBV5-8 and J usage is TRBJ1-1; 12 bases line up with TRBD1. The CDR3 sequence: CASSRDRGHTEAFF. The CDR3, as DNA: TGTGCCAGCAGCCGGGACAGGGGGCACACTGAAGCTTTCTTT.